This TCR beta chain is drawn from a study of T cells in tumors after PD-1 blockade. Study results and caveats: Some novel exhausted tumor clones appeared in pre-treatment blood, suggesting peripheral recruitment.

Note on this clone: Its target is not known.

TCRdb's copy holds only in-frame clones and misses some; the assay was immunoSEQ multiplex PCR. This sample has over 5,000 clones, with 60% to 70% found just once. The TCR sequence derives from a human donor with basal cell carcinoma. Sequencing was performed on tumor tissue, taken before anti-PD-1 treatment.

The CDR3 DNA sequence: TGTGCCAGCACCCGGGACAGGGGTATCCACGAGCAGTACTTC. It is translated as CASTRDRGIHEQYF. The V and J genes are TRBV2 and TRBJ2-7; 10 bases line up with TRBD1. This CDR3 is built from 14 residues. Germline loops: CDR1 SNHLY, CDR2 FYNNEI. The ends lost 7 bases at V and 5 bases at J; junction bases unmatched: 8.